The rows below give T cell receptor beta chains drawn from one sample of a study of shared clonotypes between healthy human individuals. Some clones are missing from TCRdb's copy, which holds only in-frame ones; the method was immunoSEQ multiplex PCR. Of roughly 530,000 clones listed, 90% to 97% were seen once; the top ten hold approximately 0.06%. The sequencing sample was made of naive CD4+ T cells sorted from blood. The source is a woman in her twenties or thirties in good health. Both conserved end residues are part of each CDR3.

V,J,CDR3
TRBV28,TRBJ2-7,CASSLSGRLEEQYF
TRBV6-6,TRBJ2-7,CASSYSTGVQYF
TRBV6-4,TRBJ2-4,CASRLAGEVDKNIQYF
TRBV28,TRBJ1-2,CASSFGQGSYGYTF
TRBV28,TRBJ2-3,CASSLGTEGMDTQYF
TRBV27,TRBJ1-3,CASSSPGSGNTIYF
TRBV28,TRBJ2-6,CASRTTGAGANVLTF
TRBV7-7,TRBJ2-2,CASSLVGGDNTGELFF
TRBV6-1,TRBJ1-2,CASSEVPANYGYTF
TRBV10-2,TRBJ2-1,CASQGLTYNEQFF
TRBV19,TRBJ1-4,CASNRQEGKLFF
TRBV28,.,CASYASYEQYF
TRBV2,TRBJ2-7,CAGGLLDYEQYF
TRBV27,TRBJ2-1,CASSTDPYNEQFF
TRBV18,.,CASSPARGGSYEQYF
TRBV18,TRBJ1-3,CASSGTGATSGGNTIYF
TRBV19,TRBJ1-1,CASSIVWDTEAFF
TRBV20-1,TRBJ2-1,CSARVGEQFF
TRBV19,TRBJ1-1,CASSGRDRGSEAFF
TRBV5-4,TRBJ2-3,CASSFSWQAGTDTQYF
TRBV5-1,TRBJ2-5,CASSPRQGLETQYF
TRBV5-1,TRBJ2-5,CASSLVSGNNQETQYF
TRBV5-1,TRBJ2-2,CASSLVRVAGTGELFF
TRBV6-1,TRBJ2-6,CASSQGRVFGANVLTF
TRBV4-1,TRBJ1-4,CASRTGVREKLFF
TRBV19,TRBJ2-3,CASSTGQGTDTQYF
TRBV5-1,TRBJ1-6,CASSLAAGRNNSPLHF
TRBV4-1,TRBJ2-6,CASSQEGQNPSGANVLTF